The entry below describes one T cell receptor (delta chain). Its antigen remains unknown. The sample is drawn from a study of Vδ1+ human thymocytes. RNA was extracted from the cells and then reverse transcribed. Multiplex PCR used pooled V-gene forward primers and a constant-region reverse primer to amplify CDR3s. TCRdb re-called clones from the multiplex PCR reads using CATT. This table holds 50,000 to 75,000 delta-chain clones, roughly 15% found once. The germline CDR1 and CDR2 sequences are TSWWSYY and QGS. The CDR3 is 24 residues long. V gave up 6 bases and J gave up 1 base; unmatched junction bases: 32. Regarding the study as a whole: In the thymus, TRG and TRD repertoires looked highly polyclonal with Gaussian CDR3 lengths.

Input material: Vdelta1+ gamma-delta thymocytes from the thymus. The subset denotes: FACS-sorted CD3+ TCRalphabeta- TCRVdelta1+ TCRVdelta2- thymocytes. V and J are TRDV1 and TRDJ1, with TRDD3 matching over 10 bases. The TCR was taken from a girl less than two years old who had congenital heart surgery. The CDR3 here is CALGPPKGPPTDYQTGGSTDKLIF. The CDR3 DNA is TGTGCTCTTGGACCCCCTAAAGGGCCTCCTACCGATTACCAGACTGGGGGATCCACCGATAAACTCATCTTT.